This T cell receptor (beta chain) comes out of a study of cytomegalovirus exposure and HLA in healthy donors. The method was immunoSEQ multiplex PCR; TCRdb's version includes in-frame clones alone and lacks a portion of them. The sample lists 150,000 to 250,000 clones, approximately 82% occurring once. Broader study findings: A classifier reportedly called cytomegalovirus status with high sensitivity and specificity. Researchers catalogued approximately 170 TCR beta chains as cytomegalovirus-associated. In a later analysis, first-cohort TCR clusters were found to tend to co-occur in the 120 or so validation repertoires. Rare sequences made up most TCRs, while some public TCRs were found in many donors.

Trimming removed 0 bases at V and 6 bases at J, with 13 bases between. CDR3 length equals 14 residues. Germline CDR1 and CDR2: SGHNT and YYREEE (reference sequence). As concerns this clone: Its antigen is not known.

The chain is built from TRBV5-4 and TRBJ2-7; possible D gene TRBD1, 5 bases. The source material was PBMCs. This TCR was sampled from a woman between 25 and 40 years old in good health and CMV-seropositive. Here the CDR3 DNA reads TGTGCCAGCAGCTTGGGCAGGGAAGGGCGCGAGCAGTACTTC. It specifies CASSLGREGREQYF.